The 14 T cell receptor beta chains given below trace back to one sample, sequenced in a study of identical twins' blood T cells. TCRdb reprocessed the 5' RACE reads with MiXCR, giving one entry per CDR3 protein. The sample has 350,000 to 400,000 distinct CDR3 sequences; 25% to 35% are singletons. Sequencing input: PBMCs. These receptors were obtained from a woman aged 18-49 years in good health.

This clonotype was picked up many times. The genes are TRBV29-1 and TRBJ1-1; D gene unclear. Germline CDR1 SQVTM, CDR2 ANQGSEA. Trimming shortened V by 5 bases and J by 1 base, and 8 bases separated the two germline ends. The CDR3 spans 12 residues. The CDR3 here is CSVTHTNTEAFF. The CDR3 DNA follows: TGCAGCGTTACACACACGAACACTGAAGCTTTCTTT.

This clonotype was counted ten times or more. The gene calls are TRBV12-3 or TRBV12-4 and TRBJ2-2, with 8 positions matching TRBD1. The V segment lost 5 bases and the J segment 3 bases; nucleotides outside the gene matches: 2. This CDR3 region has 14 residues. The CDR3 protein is CASSDRGYTGELFF. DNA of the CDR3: TGTGCCAGCAGTGACAGGGGATACACCGGGGAGCTGTTTTTT.

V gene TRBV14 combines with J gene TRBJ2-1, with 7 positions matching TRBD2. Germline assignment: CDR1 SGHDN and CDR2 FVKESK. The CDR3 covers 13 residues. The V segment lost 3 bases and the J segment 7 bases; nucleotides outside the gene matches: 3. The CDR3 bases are TGTGCCAGCAGCCATTGGCGGGAGAATGAGCAGTTCTTC. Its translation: CASSHWRENEQFF.

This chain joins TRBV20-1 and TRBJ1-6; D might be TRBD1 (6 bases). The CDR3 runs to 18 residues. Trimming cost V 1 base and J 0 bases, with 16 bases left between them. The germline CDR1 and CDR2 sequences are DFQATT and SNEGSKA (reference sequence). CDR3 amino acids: CSARVGKGGSSYNSPLHF. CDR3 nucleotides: TGCAGTGCTAGAGTGGGGAAGGGGGGAAGCTCCTATAATTCACCCCTCCACTTT.

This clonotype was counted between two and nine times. CDR3 residues: CSVEDGPTQPQHF. CDR3 DNA sequence: TGCAGCGTTGAAGATGGACCCACACAGCCCCAGCATTTT. The gene calls are TRBV29-1 and TRBJ1-5; D gene uncertain. This CDR3 has 13 amino acids. The germline CDR1 and CDR2 sequences are SQVTM and ANQGSEA. The V end lost 0 bases, the J end lost 7 bases, and 10 bases lay between the germline ends.

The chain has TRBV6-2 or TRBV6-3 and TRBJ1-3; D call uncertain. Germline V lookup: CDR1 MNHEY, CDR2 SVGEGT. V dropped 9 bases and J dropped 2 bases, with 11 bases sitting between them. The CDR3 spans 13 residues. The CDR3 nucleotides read TGTGCCAGTTGTCGGACGGCTGGAAACACCATATATTTT. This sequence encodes CASCRTAGNTIYF.

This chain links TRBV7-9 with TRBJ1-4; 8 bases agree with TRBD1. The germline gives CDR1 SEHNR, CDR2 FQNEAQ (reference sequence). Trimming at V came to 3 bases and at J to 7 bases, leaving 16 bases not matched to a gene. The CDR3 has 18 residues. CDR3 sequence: CASSLPSTGAGWIEKLFF. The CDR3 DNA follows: TGTGCCAGCAGCTTGCCGTCGACAGGGGCCGGCTGGATTGAAAAACTGTTTTTT.

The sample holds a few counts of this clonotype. Here the CDR3 DNA reads TGTGCCAGCTCACCTGGGAGTTTGAGCAATCAGCCCCAGCATTTT. It yields the protein CASSPGSLSNQPQHF. The rearrangement links TRBV18 to TRBJ1-5; D not resolved. With 3 bases removed from V and 1 base from J, the gap between germline ends came to 10 bases. The CDR3 length is 15 residues. Germline V gene lookup returns CDR1 KGHSH and CDR2 LQKENI.

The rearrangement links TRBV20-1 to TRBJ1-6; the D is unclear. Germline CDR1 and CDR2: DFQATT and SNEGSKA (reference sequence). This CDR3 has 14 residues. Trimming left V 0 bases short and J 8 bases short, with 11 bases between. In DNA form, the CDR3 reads TGCAGTGCTAGAGAACGGGGATATGATTCACCCCTCCACTTT. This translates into CSARERGYDSPLHF.

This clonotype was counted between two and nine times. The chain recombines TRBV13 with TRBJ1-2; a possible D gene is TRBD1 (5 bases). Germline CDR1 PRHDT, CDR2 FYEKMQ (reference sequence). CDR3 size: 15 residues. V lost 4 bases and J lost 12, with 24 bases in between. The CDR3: CASSWTGTQESFHTF. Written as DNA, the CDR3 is TGTGCCAGCAGCTGGACGGGGACTCAAGAGTCTTTCCACACCTTC. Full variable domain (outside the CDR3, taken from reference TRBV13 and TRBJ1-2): AAGVIQSPRHLIKEKRETATLKCYPIPRHDTVYWYQQGPGQDPQFLISFYEKMQSDKGSIPDRFSAQQFSDYHSELNMSSLELGDSALYFCASSWTGTQESFHTFGSGTRLTVV.

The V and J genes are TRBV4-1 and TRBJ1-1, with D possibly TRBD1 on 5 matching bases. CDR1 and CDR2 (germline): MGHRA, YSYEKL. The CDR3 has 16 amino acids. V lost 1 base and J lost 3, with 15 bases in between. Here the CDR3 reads CASSQVVPGRDTEAFF. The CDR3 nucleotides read TGCGCCAGCAGCCAAGTTGTCCCAGGGAGGGACACTGAAGCTTTCTTT.

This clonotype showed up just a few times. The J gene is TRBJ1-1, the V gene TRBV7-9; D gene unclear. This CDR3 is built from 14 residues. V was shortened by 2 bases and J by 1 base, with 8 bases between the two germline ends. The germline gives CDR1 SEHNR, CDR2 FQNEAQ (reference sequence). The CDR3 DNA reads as TGTGCCAGCAGCTTATTTTCGTCGAACACTGAAGCTTTCTTT. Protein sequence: CASSLFSSNTEAFF.

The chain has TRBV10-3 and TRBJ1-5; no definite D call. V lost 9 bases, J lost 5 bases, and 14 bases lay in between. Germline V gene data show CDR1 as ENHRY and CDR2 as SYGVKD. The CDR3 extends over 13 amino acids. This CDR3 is CAISGTDDQPQHF. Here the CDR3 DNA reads TGTGCCATTTCTGGCACGGACGATCAGCCCCAGCATTTT.

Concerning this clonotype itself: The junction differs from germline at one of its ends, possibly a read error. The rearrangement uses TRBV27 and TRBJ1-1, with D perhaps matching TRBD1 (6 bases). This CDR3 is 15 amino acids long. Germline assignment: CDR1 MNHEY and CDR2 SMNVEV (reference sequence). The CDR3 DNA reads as TGTGCCGGCAGTTTATTTACAGGGAAGAACACTGAAGCTTTCTTT. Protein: CAGSLFTGKNTEAFF.